This T cell receptor (beta chain) was identified in a study of shared T cell receptors in the human thymus. Germline values: CDR1 PRHDT, CDR2 FYEKMQ (reference sequence). The CDR3 runs to 14 residues. Deletions cut 1 base from V and 8 bases from J, with 12 bases between. Generated by immunoSEQ multiplex PCR, the TCRdb table keeps only in-frame clones and is missing some. This sample has approximately 580,000 clones; around 78% occur once, and the top ten carry about 0.014%. The same specimen was also included in a second study, on human thymus T cells. Per that paper: An apparent bias in V and J gene usage was seen in thymic and blood repertoires.

Material: thymocytes. The receptor was derived from a boy in the first two years of life with a congenital heart defect. This chain links TRBV13 with TRBJ2-1; D is unresolved. CDR3 protein: CASSLVYQQHEQFF. The CDR3 DNA reads TGTGCCAGCAGCTTAGTTTACCAACAGCATGAGCAGTTCTTC.